Shown below are 11 T cell receptor beta chains from a single sample sequenced in a study of control samples from healthy donors and cancer patients. Profiled with immunoSEQ multiplex PCR; TCRdb holds only in-frame clones, not every one. Here the sample spans approximately 46,000 clones, over 85% being singletons. Sequenced material: PBMCs. Source of these receptors: a young man with colorectal cancer.

The chain has TRBV30 and TRBJ2-2; 12 bases map to TRBD1. The ends lost 8 bases at V and 4 bases at J; junction bases unmatched: 8. CDR3 size: 15 residues. Germline loops: CDR1 GTSNPN, CDR2 SVGIG (reference sequence). CDR3 nucleotides: TGTGCCCGGGACAGGGGGCAAAGTAGCACCGGGGAGCTGTTTTTT. Its translation is CARDRGQSSTGELFF.

The J gene is TRBJ2-5, the V gene TRBV7-2, with D perhaps matching TRBD1 (6 bases). Germline values: CDR1 SGHTA, CDR2 FQGNSA. Deletions cut 5 bases from V and 5 bases from J, with 15 bases between. This CDR3 is built from 14 residues. CDR3 protein: CASSLQQGWETQYF. As DNA, the CDR3 is TGTGCCAGCAGCCTACAACAGGGTTGGGAGACCCAGTACTTC.

In nucleotides, the CDR3 is TGCGCCAGCAGTCCGGTCGACAACCGCGGTGGCTACACCTTC. Translated, it gives CASSPVDNRGGYTF. V gene TRBV5-1 combines with J gene TRBJ1-2; D unclear. The CDR3 spans 14 residues. V lost 5 bases to trimming and J lost 7 bases, with 18 bases between them. Germline CDR1 is SGHRS and CDR2 is YFSETQ.

The rearrangement joins TRBV7-8 to TRBJ1-2; perhaps TRBD1 as D (6 bases). The germline V gene encodes CDR1 SGHVS and CDR2 FQNEAQ. With 5 bases removed from V and 4 bases from J, the gap between germline ends came to 11 bases. This CDR3 contains 13 residues. CDR3 nucleotides: TGTGCCAGCAGCCCGGACAGCCTCTATGGCTACACCTTC. Encoded protein: CASSPDSLYGYTF.

The J gene is TRBJ2-5, the V gene TRBV30, with unresolved D. This CDR3 has 12 amino acids. V was cut by 1 base and J by 0 bases, with 3 bases left in between. The germline V gene has CDR1 GTSNPN and CDR2 SVGIG (reference sequence). This CDR3 is CAWSENQETQYF. Here the CDR3 DNA reads TGTGCCTGGAGTGAGAACCAAGAGACCCAGTACTTC.

The rearrangement joins TRBV6-1 to TRBJ1-5; perhaps TRBD1 as D (6 bases). CDR1 MNHNS and CDR2 SASEGT come from the germline V gene. Trimming left V 2 bases short and J 4 bases short, with 18 bases between. This CDR3 spans 17 amino acids. The CDR3 region has the DNA TGTGCCAGCAGTGAAACAACGGGGGGAGGGGGAAATCAGCCCCAGCATTTT. Translating it yields CASSETTGGGGNQPQHF.

The chain has TRBV30 and TRBJ2-5, with D maybe TRBD2 (7 bases). Trimming stripped 4 bases from V and 3 bases from J, with 12 bases between. This CDR3 region has 13 residues. The germline CDR1 and CDR2 sequences are GTSNPN and SVGIG (reference sequence). The CDR3 sequence: CAWKGGGKETQYF. The CDR3 nucleotides read TGTGCCTGGAAAGGGGGGGGGAAAGAGACCCAGTACTTC.

The chain is built from TRBV12-3 or TRBV12-4 and TRBJ1-2; D is perhaps TRBD1 (5 bases). The CDR3 runs 13 residues. V lost 10 bases and J lost 5, with 17 bases in between. The chain's CDR3 is CATSLLRGYGYTF. The CDR3 nucleotides are TGTGCCACCAGCCTACTAAGGGGATATGGCTACACCTTC.

This chain joins TRBV19 and TRBJ2-7; a weak D match, TRBD1 (7 bases). The CDR3 has 15 amino acids. The V end lost 6 bases, the J end lost 1 base, and 16 bases lay between the germline ends. CDR1 is LNHDA, CDR2 SQIVND, per germline (reference sequence). The CDR3 is CASRDPGGKSYEQYF. CDR3 bases: TGTGCCAGTAGAGACCCAGGGGGGAAGTCCTACGAGCAGTACTTC.

The chain uses TRBV20-1 and TRBJ1-1; possibly TRBD1 for D (6 bases). The CDR3 length is 16 residues. Trimming pared 3 bases from V and 7 bases from J, leaving 24 bases between. Germline V gene data show CDR1 as DFQATT and CDR2 as SNEGSKA (reference sequence). CDR3 nucleotide sequence: TGCAGTGCTAGTTTACGGGGGCGGCGGTCCCTGAGTGAAGCTTTCTTT. Translating it yields CSASLRGRRSLSEAFF.

About this clone itself: Other DNA sequences within the sample encode an identical CDR3. The rearrangement joins TRBV6-2 or TRBV6-3 to TRBJ2-7, with D uncertain. The CDR3 loop spans 12 amino acids. Germline-derived CDR1 and CDR2 are MNHEY and SVGEGT. V was clipped by 5 bases and J by 3 bases, with 8 bases between them. The DNA of the CDR3 is TGTGCCAGCAGTCTCGACCGCTACGAGCAGTACGTC. Translation gives CASSLDRYEQYV.